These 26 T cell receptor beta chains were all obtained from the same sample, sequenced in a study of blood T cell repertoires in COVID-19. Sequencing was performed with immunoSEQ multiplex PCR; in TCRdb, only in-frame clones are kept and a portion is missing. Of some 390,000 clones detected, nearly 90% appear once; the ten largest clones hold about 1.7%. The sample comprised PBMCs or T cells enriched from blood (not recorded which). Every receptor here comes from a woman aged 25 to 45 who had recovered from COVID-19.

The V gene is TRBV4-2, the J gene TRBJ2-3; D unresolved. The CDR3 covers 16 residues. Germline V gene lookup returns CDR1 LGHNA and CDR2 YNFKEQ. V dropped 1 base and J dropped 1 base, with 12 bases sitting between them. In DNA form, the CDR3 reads TGTGCCAGCAGCCAAGTCGGTCCTTCGGGCACAGATACGCAGTATTTT. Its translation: CASSQVGPSGTDTQYF.

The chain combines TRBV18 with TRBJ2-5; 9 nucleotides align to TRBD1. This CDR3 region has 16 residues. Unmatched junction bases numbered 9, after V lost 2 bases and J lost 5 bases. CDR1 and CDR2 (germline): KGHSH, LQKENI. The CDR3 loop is CASSPFRDRVAETQYF. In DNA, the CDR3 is TGTGCCAGCTCACCATTTCGGGACAGGGTAGCGGAGACCCAGTACTTC.

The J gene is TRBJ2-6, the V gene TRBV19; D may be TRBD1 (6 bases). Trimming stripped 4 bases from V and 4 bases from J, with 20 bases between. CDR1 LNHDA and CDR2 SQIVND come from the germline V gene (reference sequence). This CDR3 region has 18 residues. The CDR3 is CASSTRTVKWAGANVLTF. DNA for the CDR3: TGTGCCAGTAGTACCCGGACAGTTAAGTGGGCAGGGGCCAACGTCCTGACTTTC.

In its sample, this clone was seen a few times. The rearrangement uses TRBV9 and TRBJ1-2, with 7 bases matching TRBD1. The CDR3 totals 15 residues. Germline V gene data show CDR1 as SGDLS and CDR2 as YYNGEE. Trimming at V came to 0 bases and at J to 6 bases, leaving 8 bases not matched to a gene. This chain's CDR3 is CASSVGSGGIDGYTF. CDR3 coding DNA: TGTGCCAGCAGCGTAGGATCAGGGGGTATTGATGGCTACACCTTC.

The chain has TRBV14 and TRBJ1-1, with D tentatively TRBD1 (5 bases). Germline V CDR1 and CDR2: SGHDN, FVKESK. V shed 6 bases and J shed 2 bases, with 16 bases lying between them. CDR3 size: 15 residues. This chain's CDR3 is CASSWKPGGNTEAFF. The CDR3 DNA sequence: TGTGCCAGCAGTTGGAAGCCCGGGGGTAACACTGAAGCTTTCTTT.

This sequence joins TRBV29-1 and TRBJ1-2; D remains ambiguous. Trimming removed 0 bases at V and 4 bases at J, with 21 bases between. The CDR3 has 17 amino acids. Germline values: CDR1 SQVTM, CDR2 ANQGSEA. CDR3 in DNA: TGCAGCGTTGAAGATCTCGGCCTCGAGGGAGCCATCTATGGCTACACCTTC. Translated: CSVEDLGLEGAIYGYTF.

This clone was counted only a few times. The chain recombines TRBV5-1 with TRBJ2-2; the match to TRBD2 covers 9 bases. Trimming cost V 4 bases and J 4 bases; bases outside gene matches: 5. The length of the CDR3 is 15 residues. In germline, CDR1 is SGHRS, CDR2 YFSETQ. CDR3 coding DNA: TGCGCCAGCAGCGTGATAGCGGGAGCCACCGGGGAGCTGTTTTTT. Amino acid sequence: CASSVIAGATGELFF.

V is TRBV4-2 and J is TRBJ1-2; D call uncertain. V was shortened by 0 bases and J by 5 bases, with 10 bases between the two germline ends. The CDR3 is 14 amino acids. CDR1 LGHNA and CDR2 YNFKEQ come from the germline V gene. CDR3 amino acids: CASSQDATGYGYTF. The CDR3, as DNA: TGTGCCAGCAGCCAAGATGCGACTGGGTATGGCTACACCTTC.

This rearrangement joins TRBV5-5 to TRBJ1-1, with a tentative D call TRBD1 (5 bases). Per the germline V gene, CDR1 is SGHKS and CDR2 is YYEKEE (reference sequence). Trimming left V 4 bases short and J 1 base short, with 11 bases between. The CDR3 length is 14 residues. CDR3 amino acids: CASSLGHRNTEAFF. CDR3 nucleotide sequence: TGTGCCAGCAGCCTTGGACACCGGAACACTGAAGCTTTCTTT.

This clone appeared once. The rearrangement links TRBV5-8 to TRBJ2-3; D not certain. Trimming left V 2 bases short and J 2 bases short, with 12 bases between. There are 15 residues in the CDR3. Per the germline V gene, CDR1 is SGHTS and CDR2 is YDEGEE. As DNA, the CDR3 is TGTGCCAGCAGCTTTAGACATATGGTCACAGATACGCAGTATTTT. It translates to CASSFRHMVTDTQYF.

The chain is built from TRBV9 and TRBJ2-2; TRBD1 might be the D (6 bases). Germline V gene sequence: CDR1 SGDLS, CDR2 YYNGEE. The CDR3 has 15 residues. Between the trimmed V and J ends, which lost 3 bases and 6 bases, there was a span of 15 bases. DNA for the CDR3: TGTGCCAGCAGCGCACAGGGTCGGTTCGCCGGGGAGCTGTTTTTT. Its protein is CASSAQGRFAGELFF.

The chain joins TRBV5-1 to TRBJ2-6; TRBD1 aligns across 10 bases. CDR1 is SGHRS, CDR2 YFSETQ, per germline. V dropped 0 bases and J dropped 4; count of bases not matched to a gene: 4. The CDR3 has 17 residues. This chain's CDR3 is CASSLGQGASGANVLTF. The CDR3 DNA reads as TGCGCCAGCAGCTTGGGACAGGGGGCATCAGGGGCCAACGTCCTGACTTTC.

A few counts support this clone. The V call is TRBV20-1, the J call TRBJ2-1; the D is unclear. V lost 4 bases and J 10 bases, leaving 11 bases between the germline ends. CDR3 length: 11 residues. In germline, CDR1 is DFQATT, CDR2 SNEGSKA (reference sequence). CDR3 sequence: CSAKSVGEQFF. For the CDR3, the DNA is TGCAGTGCTAAAAGCGTCGGCGAGCAGTTCTTC.

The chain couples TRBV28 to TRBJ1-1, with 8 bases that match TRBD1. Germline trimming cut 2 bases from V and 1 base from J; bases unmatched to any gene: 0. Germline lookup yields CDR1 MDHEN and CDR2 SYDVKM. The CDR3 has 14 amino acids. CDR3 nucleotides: TGTGCCAGCAGTTTACAGGGGGCGAACACTGAAGCTTTCTTT. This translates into CASSLQGANTEAFF.

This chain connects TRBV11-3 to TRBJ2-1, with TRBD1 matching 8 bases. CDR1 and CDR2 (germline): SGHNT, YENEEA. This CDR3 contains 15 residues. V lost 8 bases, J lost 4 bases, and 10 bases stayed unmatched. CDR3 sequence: CASSPSGGGYNEQFF. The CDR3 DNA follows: TGTGCCAGCTCTCCGTCAGGGGGCGGTTACAATGAGCAGTTCTTC. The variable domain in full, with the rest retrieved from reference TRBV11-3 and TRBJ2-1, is EAGVVQSPRYKIIEKKQPVAFWCNPISGHNTLYWYLQNLGQGPELLIRYENEEAVDDSQLPKDRFSAERLKGVDSTLKIQPAELGDSAVYLCASSPSGGGYNEQFFGPGTRLTVL.

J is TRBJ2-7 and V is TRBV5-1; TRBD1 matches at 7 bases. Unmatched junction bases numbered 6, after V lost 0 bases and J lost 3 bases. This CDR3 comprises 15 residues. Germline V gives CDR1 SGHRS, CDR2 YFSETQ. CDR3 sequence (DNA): TGCGCCAGCAGCTTGGTTGGGGACAGTGGCTACGAGCAGTACTTC. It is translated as CASSLVGDSGYEQYF.

In DNA form, the CDR3 reads TGTGCCAGCAAAACAGGGTTTGGCTACACCTTC. It codes for CASKTGFGYTF. The J gene is TRBJ1-2, the V gene TRBV6-5, with D maybe TRBD1 (6 bases). The CDR3 has 11 amino acids. Trimming removed 7 bases at V and 7 bases at J, with 10 bases between. Germline loops: CDR1 MNHEY, CDR2 SVGAGI.

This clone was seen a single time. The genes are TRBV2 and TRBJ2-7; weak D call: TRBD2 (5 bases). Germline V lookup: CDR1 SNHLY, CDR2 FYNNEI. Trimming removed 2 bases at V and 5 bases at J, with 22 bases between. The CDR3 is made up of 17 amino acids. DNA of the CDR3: TGTGCCAGCAGTGAAATTGGAGGTCCAGCCTGGGTTAACGAGCAGTACTTC. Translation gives CASSEIGGPAWVNEQYF.

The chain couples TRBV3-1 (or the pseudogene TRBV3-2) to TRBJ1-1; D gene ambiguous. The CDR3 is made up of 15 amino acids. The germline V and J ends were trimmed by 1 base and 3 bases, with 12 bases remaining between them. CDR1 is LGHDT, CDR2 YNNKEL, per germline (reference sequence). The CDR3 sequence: CASSQGGLGDTEAFF. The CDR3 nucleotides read TGTGCCAGCAGCCAAGGGGGTCTCGGGGACACTGAAGCTTTCTTT.

The CDR3 region is CAWSYLLWREDTEAFF. CDR3 sequence (DNA): TGTGCCTGGAGTTACCTTTTGTGGAGGGAAGACACTGAAGCTTTCTTT. This chain links TRBV30 with TRBJ1-1, with D hard to call. The V gene lost 2 bases and the J gene lost 3 bases, with 19 bases spanning the gap. The germline V gene has CDR1 GTSNPN and CDR2 SVGIG (reference sequence). The CDR3 contains 16 residues.

This chain's CDR3 is CASSGAGAGTGELFF. The CDR3 DNA follows: TGTGCCAGCAGCGGAGCGGGAGCGGGCACCGGGGAGCTGTTTTTT. This chain links TRBV9 with TRBJ2-2; 8 bases line up with TRBD2. The germline CDR1 and CDR2 sequences are SGDLS and YYNGEE. The CDR3 extends over 15 amino acids. Trimming at V came to 3 bases and at J to 4 bases, leaving 5 bases not matched to a gene.

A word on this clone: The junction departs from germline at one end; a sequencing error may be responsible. The CDR3 here is CASSQGTGTPWRRGFF. Written as DNA, the CDR3 is TGTGCCAGCAGCCAAGGGACCGGGACTCCCTGGAGGAGAGGATTTTTT. This rearrangement joins TRBV14 to TRBJ1-3; maybe TRBD1 (5 bases). Germline V lookup: CDR1 SGHDN, CDR2 FVKESK. This CDR3 spans 16 amino acids.

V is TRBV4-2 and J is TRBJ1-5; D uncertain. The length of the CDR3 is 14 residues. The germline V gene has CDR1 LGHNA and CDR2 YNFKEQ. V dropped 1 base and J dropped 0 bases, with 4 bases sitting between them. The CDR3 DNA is TGTGCCAGCAGCCAAGGCAGTAGCAATCAGCCCCAGCATTTT. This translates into CASSQGSSNQPQHF.

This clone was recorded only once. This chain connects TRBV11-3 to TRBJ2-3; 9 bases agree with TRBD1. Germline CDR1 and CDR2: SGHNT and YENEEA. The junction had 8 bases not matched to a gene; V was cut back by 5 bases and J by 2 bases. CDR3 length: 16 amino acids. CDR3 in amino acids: CASSEGQGLYTDTQYF. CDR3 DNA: TGTGCCAGCAGCGAGGGACAGGGTCTTTACACAGATACGCAGTATTTT. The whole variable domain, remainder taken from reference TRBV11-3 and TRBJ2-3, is EAGVVQSPRYKIIEKKQPVAFWCNPISGHNTLYWYLQNLGQGPELLIRYENEEAVDDSQLPKDRFSAERLKGVDSTLKIQPAELGDSAVYLCASSEGQGLYTDTQYFGPGTRLTVL.

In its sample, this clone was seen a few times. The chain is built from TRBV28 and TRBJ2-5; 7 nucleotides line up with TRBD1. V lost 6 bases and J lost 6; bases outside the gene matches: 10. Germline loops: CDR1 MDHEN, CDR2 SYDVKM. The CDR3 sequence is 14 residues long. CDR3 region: CASRNDRAGKTQYF. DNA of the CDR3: TGTGCCAGCAGGAACGACAGGGCGGGCAAGACCCAGTACTTC.

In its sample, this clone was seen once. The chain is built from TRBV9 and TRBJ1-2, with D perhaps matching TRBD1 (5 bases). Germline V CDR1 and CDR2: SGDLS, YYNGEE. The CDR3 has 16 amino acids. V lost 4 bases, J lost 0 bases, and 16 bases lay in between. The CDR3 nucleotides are TGTGCCAGCAGCCTTTCCCCTTACAGGCCTAACTATGGCTACACCTTC. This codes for CASSLSPYRPNYGYTF. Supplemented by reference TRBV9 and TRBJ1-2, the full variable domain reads DSGVTQTPKHLITATGQRVTLRCSPRSGDLSVYWYQQSLDQGLQFLIQYYNGEERAKGNILERFSAQQFPDLHSELNLSSLELGDSALYFCASSLSPYRPNYGYTFGSGTRLTVV.